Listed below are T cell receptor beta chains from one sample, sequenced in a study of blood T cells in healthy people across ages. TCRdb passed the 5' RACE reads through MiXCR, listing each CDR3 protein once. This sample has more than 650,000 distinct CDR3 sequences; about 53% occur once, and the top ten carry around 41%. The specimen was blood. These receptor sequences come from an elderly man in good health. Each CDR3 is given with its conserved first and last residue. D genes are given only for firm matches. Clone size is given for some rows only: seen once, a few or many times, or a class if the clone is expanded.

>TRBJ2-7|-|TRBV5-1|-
CASRSLYEQYF
TGCGCCAGCCGGTCACTCTACGAGCAGTACTTC
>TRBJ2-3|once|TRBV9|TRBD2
CASSVGVSGTNTQYF
TGTGCCAGCAGCGTAGGTGTTAGCGGGACAAATACGCAGTATTTT
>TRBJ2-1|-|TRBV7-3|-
CASSLNGYNEQFF
TGTGCCAGCAGCTTAAACGGATACAATGAGCAGTTCTTC
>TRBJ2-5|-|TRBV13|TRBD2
CASSLRTSGDQETQYF
TGTGCCAGCAGCTTACGGACTAGCGGGGACCAAGAGACCCAGTACTTC
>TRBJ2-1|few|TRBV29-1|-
CSVEASRDEQFF
TGCAGCGTTGAGGCTAGTAGGGATGAGCAGTTCTTC
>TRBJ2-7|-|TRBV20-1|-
CSARTREQYF
TGCAGTGCTAGGACTCGCGAGCAGTACTTC
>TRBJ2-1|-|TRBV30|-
CAHGSWGNEQFF
TGTGCCCACGGGAGTTGGGGCAATGAGCAGTTCTTC
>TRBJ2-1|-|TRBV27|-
CASSSPPRNYNEQFF
TGTGCCAGCAGTTCTCCCCCACGCAATTACAATGAGCAGTTCTTC
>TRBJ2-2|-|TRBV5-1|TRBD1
CASLTSGQGANEYTGELFF
TGCGCCAGCCTAACCTCGGGACAGGGGGCGAATGAGTACACCGGGGAGCTGTTTTTT
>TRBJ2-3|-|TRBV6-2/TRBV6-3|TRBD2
CASSYVTSGTSTDTQYF
TGTGCCAGCAGTTACGTAACTAGCGGTACTAGCACAGATACGCAGTATTTT
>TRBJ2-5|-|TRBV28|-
CASVGPVTETQYF
TGTGCCAGCGTAGGGCCCGTAACAGAGACCCAGTACTTC
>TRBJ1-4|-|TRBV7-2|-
CASSFDIATNEKLFF
TGTGCCAGCAGCTTCGACATCGCAACTAATGAAAAACTGTTTTTT
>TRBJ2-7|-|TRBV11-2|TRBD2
CASSAGANEQYF
TGTGCCAGCAGCGCGGGAGCGAACGAGCAGTACTTC
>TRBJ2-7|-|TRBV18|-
CASSPGDVHEQYF
TGTGCCAGCTCACCAGGGGACGTGCACGAGCAGTACTTC
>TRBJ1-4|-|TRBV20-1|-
CSARDIGYEDEKLFF
TGCAGTGCTAGAGATATTGGATATGAAGATGAAAAACTGTTTTTT
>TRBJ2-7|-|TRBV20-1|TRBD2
CSAVTSGRYEQYF
TGCAGTGCTGTTACTAGCGGGAGGTACGAGCAGTACTTC
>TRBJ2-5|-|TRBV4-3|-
CASSQDHKGVGGETQYF
TGCGCCAGCAGCCAAGATCACAAGGGAGTAGGAGGGGAGACCCAGTACTTC
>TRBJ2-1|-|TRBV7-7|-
CASSLGVREEQFF
TGTGCCAGCAGCTTAGGGGTCCGGGAGGAGCAGTTCTTC
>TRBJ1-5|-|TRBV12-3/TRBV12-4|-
CASSLGGPNQPQHF
TGTGCCAGCAGTTTAGGGGGGCCCAATCAGCCCCAGCATTTT
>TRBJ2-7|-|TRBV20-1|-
CSASKGTSIHEQYF
TGCAGTGCTAGTAAAGGGACATCGATTCACGAGCAGTACTTC
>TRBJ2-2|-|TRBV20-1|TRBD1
CSASGTGGRGELFF
TGCAGTGCTAGTGGGACAGGGGGCAGAGGGGAGCTGTTTTTT
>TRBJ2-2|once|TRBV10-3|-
CAISEDNTGELFF
TGTGCCATCAGTGAGGATAACACCGGGGAGCTGTTTTTT
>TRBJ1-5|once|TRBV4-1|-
CASSQFGSEGSNQPQHF
TGCGCCAGCAGCCAATTCGGATCCGAGGGGTCCAATCAGCCCCAGCATTTT
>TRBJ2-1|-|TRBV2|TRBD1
CASSERTGPGGEQFF
TGTGCCAGCAGCGAACGGACAGGGCCGGGTGGTGAGCAGTTCTTC
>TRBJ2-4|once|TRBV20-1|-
CSARDRAGSQNIQYF
TGCAGTGCTAGAGATCGGGCCGGGAGCCAAAACATTCAGTACTTC
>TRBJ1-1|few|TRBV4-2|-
CASSQDPGFTEAFF
TGTGCCAGCAGCCAGGATCCAGGTTTCACTGAAGCTTTCTTT
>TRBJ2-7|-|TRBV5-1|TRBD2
CASSLGETLAAPYEQYF
TGCGCCAGCAGCTTGGGGGAGACCCTAGCGGCCCCCTACGAGCAGTACTTC
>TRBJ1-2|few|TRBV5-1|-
CASSLEGVGYGYTF
TGCGCCAGCAGCTTGGAAGGAGTGGGCTATGGCTACACCTTC
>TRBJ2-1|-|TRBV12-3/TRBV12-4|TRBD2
CASTPGLAGVEQFF
TGTGCCAGCACCCCGGGACTAGCGGGAGTCGAGCAGTTCTTC
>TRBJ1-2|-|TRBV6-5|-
CASSYSARAPNYGYTF
TGTGCCAGCAGTTACTCGGCTCGGGCTCCTAACTATGGCTACACCTTC
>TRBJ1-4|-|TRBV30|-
CAWRGLNEKLFF
TGTGCCTGGCGGGGCCTTAATGAAAAACTGTTTTTT
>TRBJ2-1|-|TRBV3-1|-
CASSQRSNEQFF
TGTGCCAGCAGCCAAAGGTCGAATGAGCAGTTCTTC
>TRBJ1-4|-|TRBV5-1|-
CASSLARGVEKLFF
TGCGCCAGCAGCTTGGCCCGGGGGGTCGAAAAACTGTTTTTT
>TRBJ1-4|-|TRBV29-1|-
CSVQGIRLGGEKLFF
TGCAGCGTACAGGGCATTAGGCTGGGCGGTGAAAAACTGTTTTTT
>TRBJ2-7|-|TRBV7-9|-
CACSFSVIGDEQYF
TGTGCCTGCAGCTTTTCGGTAATCGGCGACGAGCAGTACTTC
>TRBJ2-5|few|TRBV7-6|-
CASSPGGLSYQETQYF
TGTGCCAGCAGCCCCGGCGGACTCTCGTACCAAGAGACCCAGTACTTC
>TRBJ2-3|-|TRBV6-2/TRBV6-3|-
CASSSAGRVAYF
TGTGCCAGCAGTTCGGCGGGACGTGTCGCGTATTTT
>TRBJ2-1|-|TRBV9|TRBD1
CASSPTTGAKNIQFF
TGTGCCAGCAGCCCCACGACAGGGGCCAAAAACATTCAGTTCTTC
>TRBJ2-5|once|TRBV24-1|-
CATSDLQTTTQYF
TGTGCCACCAGTGATTTGCAAACGACGACCCAGTACTTC
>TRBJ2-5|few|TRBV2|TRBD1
CASSVQGAGETQYF
TGTGCCAGCAGTGTGCAGGGGGCGGGTGAGACCCAGTACTTC
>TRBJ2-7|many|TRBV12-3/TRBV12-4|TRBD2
CASSLPLSGGSYEQYF
TGTGCCAGCAGTTTACCGCTTAGCGGGGGCTCCTACGAGCAGTACTTC
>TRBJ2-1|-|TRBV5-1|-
CASSLVVSLYEQFF
TGCGCCAGCAGCTTGGTCGTGTCTCTTTACGAGCAGTTCTTC
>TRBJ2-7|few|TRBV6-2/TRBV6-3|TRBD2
CASSYPAGGRSEQYF
TGTGCCAGCAGTTATCCAGCGGGAGGAAGGAGCGAGCAGTACTTC
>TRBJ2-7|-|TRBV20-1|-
CSARVGGASERSSYEQYF
TGCAGTGCTAGAGTTGGAGGGGCCTCGGAACGGAGCTCCTACGAGCAGTACTTC
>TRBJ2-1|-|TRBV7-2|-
CASSFGPLSHNEQFF
TGTGCCAGCAGCTTCGGTCCCCTCTCCCACAATGAGCAGTTCTTC
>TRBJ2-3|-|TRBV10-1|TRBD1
CASSSAGDREHRYAYF
TGCGCCAGCAGCTCAGCAGGGGACAGGGAACACAGATACGCGTATTTT
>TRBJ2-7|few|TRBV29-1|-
CSVVTPQGLSEQYF
TGCAGCGTTGTGACCCCCCAAGGTCTGTCCGAGCAGTACTTC
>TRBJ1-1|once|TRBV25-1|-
CASSPRTRPMGTEAFF
TGTGCCAGCAGTCCCCGAACCCGGCCCATGGGGACTGAAGCTTTCTTT
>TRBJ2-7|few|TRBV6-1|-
CASSPEGTGIYEQYF
TGTGCCAGCAGTCCAGAAGGTACAGGGATCTACGAGCAGTACTTC
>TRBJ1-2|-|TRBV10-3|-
CAISEGTSYGYTF
TGTGCCATCAGTGAAGGGACCAGCTATGGCTACACCTTC
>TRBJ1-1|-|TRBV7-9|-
CASSFQFRKGNTEAFF
TGTGCCAGCAGCTTCCAATTCAGAAAAGGGAACACTGAAGCTTTCTTT
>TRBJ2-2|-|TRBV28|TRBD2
CASSTSGRKGTGELFF
TGTGCCAGCAGTACTAGCGGGAGAAAGGGCACCGGGGAGCTGTTTTTT
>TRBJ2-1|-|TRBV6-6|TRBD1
CASSYDSTGQGQNEQFF
TGTGCCAGCAGTTACGACTCTACCGGACAGGGTCAGAATGAGCAGTTCTTC
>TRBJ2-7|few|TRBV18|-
CASSPSSGPPSAYF
TGTGCCAGCTCACCTTCCTCGGGACCCCCGTCCGCGTACTTC
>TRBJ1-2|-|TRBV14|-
CASSPWRGRGYGYTF
TGTGCCAGCAGCCCATGGCGGGGGAGAGGCTATGGCTACACCTTC
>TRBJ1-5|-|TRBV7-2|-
CASSPQRHQPQHF
TGTGCCAGCAGCCCCCAGAGGCATCAGCCCCAGCATTTT
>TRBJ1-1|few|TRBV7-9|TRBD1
CASSETGDTEAFF
TGTGCCAGCAGCGAGACAGGGGACACTGAAGCTTTCTTT
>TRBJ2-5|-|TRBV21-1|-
CASSEADYQETQYF
TGTGCCAGCAGCGAAGCGGACTACCAAGAGACCCAGTACTTC